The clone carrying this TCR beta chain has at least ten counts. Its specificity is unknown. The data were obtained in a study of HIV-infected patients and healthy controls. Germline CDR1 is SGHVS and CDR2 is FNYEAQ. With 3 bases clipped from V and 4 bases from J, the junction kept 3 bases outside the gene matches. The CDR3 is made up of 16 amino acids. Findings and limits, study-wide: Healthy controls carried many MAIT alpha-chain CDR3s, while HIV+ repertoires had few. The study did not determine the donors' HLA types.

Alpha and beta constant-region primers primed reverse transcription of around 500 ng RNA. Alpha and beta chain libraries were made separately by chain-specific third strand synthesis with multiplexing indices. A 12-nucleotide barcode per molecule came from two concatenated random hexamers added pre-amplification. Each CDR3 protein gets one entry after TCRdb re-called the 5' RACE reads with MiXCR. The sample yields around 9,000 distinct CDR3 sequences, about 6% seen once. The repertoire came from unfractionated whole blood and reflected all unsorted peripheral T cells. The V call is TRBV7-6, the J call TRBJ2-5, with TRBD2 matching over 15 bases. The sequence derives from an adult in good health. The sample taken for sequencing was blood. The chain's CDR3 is CASSFPGLAGGETQYF. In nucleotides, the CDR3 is TGTGCCAGCAGCTTCCCGGGACTAGCGGGAGGAGAGACCCAGTACTTC.